These 28 T cell receptor beta chains were sequenced from one sample in a study of T cells in Graves' hyperthyroidism and ophthalmopathy. Template material for amplifying TCR beta CDR3 regions consisted of RNA transcripts. The HTBI primer set served for first-round RT-PCR of the TCR CDR3. TCRdb itself ran the multiplex PCR reads through MiXCR, one entry per CDR3 protein. Here the sample spans roughly 700,000 distinct CDR3 sequences, around 40% being singletons. Sequencing was carried out using blood. The receptors here all came from a woman between 40 and 50 years old with Graves' hyperthyroidism.

This clonotype was detected only once. This chain joins TRBV29-1 and TRBJ1-2, with D tentatively TRBD1 (6 bases). The CDR3 has 10 residues. Trimming stripped 7 bases from V and 8 bases from J, with 11 bases between. Germline CDR1 is SQVTM and CDR2 is ANQGSEA. The CDR3 loop reads CSAAGTGYTF. The CDR3 nucleotides read TGCAGCGCCGCAGGGACAGGCTACACCTTC.

This clonotype was seen a handful of times. The chain couples TRBV20-1 to TRBJ2-7, with D uncertain. V was cut by 0 bases and J by 0 bases, with 18 bases left in between. Germline lookup yields CDR1 DFQATT and CDR2 SNEGSKA (reference sequence). The CDR3 length is 17 residues. The CDR3 coding sequence is TGCAGTGCTAGAGATGAAGGCGCGGACCCCCACTCCTACGAGCAGTACTTC. Protein product: CSARDEGADPHSYEQYF.

V and J are TRBV7-3 and TRBJ2-2; 10 nucleotides agree with TRBD2. CDR1 is SGHTA, CDR2 FQGTGA, per germline. After removal of 2 bases from V and 2 bases from J, the junction contained 8 bases not matched to a gene. The CDR3 has 18 amino acids. The CDR3 nucleotides are TGTGCCAGCAGCTTAGGGCTAGCGGGGGCCCTTAACACCGGGGAGCTGTTTTTT. Protein: CASSLGLAGALNTGELFF.

This chain links TRBV7-9 with TRBJ2-7; D could derive from TRBD1 or TRBD2 (6 bases each). V dropped 6 bases and J dropped 9 bases, with 24 bases sitting between them. The CDR3 totals 15 residues. Germline assignment: CDR1 SEHNR and CDR2 FQNEAQ (reference sequence). CDR3 sequence (DNA): TGTGCCAGCAGTCCCACCTACTGGGGGGCCGCTAGGCAGTACTTC. It yields the protein CASSPTYWGAARQYF. Complete variable domain (other parts from reference TRBV7-9 and TRBJ2-7): DTGVSQNPRHKITKRGQNVTFRCDPISEHNRLYWYRQTLGQGPEFLTYFQNEAQLEKSRLLSDRFSAERPKGSFSTLEIQRTEQGDSAMYLCASSPTYWGAARQYFGPGTRLTVT.

The chain recombines TRBV2 with TRBJ1-1; 7 bases align to TRBD1. CDR1 and CDR2 (germline): SNHLY, FYNNEI. The CDR3 is 15 residues long. Trimming took 8 bases from V and 3 from J; bases not matched to a gene: 12. This CDR3 is CASGSRGDRDTEAFF. CDR3 nucleotides: TGTGCCAGCGGATCGAGGGGCGACAGGGACACTGAAGCTTTCTTT.

This clonotype was found a few times. V and J are TRBV5-1 and TRBJ1-6, with D unclear. The V gene's germline CDR1 is SGHRS and CDR2 YFSETQ. Trimming cost V 3 bases and J 5 bases, with 18 bases left between them. The CDR3 is 17 amino acids. The CDR3 loop is CASSSGLGSANNSPLHF. The CDR3 DNA reads TGCGCCAGCAGCTCCGGCCTGGGCTCCGCCAATAATTCACCCCTCCACTTT.

Details on this clonotype: This may be a read error: a much more frequent sequence differs by one nucleotide. As the CDR3 is not closed by the conserved phenylalanine or tryptophan, this likely results from a read error. J is TRBJ2-7 and V is TRBV7-2, with D hard to call. Trimming shortened V by 7 bases and J by 3 bases, and 16 bases separated the two germline ends. In germline, CDR1 is SGHTA, CDR2 FQGNSA. This CDR3 is 14 amino acids long. The CDR3 coding sequence is TGTGCCAGCACCCCTCTAGGTAGCTTCTACGAGCAGTACCTC. Its protein product is CASTPLGSFYEQYL.

This clonotype was recorded a few times. The chain links TRBV5-5 to TRBJ1-1; perhaps TRBD1 as D (6 bases). Per germline, CDR1 SGHKS and CDR2 YYEKEE (reference sequence). Trimming shortened V by 3 bases and J by 0 bases, and 12 bases separated the two germline ends. The CDR3 spans 15 residues. The CDR3 reads CASSSEGGLNTEAFF. Here the CDR3 DNA reads TGTGCCAGCAGCTCCGAGGGGGGGCTGAACACTGAAGCTTTCTTT.

As for this clonotype: A much larger clonotype is one base distant, so this may be a read error. V usage is TRBV6-6 and J usage is TRBJ1-2; D might be TRBD1 (6 bases). The CDR3 contains 16 residues. Germline V CDR1 and CDR2: MNHNY, SVGAGI (reference sequence). The CDR3 DNA reads TGTGCCATCAGTGAATATGACAGGTTGTCTAACTATGGCTACACCTTC. The encoded protein is CAISEYDRLSNYGYTF.

This rearrangement joins TRBV9 to TRBJ2-2; 10 positions agree with TRBD2. V shed 0 bases and J 4 bases; nucleotides not matched to a gene: 6. The germline V gene encodes CDR1 SGDLS and CDR2 YYNGEE. This CDR3 comprises 17 residues. For the CDR3, the DNA is TGTGCCAGCAGCGTAGAGGCTAGCGGGAGTGGCACCGGGGAGCTGTTTTTT. It translates to CASSVEASGSGTGELFF.

The gene calls are TRBV12-3 or TRBV12-4 and TRBJ2-3; no firm D call. CDR3 length equals 12 residues. The ends were cut back, 3 bases at V and 9 bases at J, with 10 bases in the middle. As DNA, the CDR3 is TGTGCCAGCAGTTTCTTATCGCAGACGCAGTATTTT. This gives the protein CASSFLSQTQYF.

This clonotype has at least ten counts. The gene calls are TRBV7-9 and TRBJ2-5; the D gene could be TRBD1 or TRBD2 (5 bases each). In germline, CDR1 is SEHNR, CDR2 FQNEAQ (reference sequence). This CDR3 has 15 amino acids. V was cut by 1 base and J by 1 base, with 10 bases left in between. The CDR3 reads CASSLGGVFQETQYF. The CDR3 DNA reads TGTGCCAGCAGCTTAGGAGGGGTCTTCCAAGAGACCCAGTACTTC.

The V gene is TRBV7-2, the J gene TRBJ1-4; D perhaps matches TRBD1 (5 bases). The CDR3 contains 14 residues. CDR1 and CDR2 (germline): SGHTA, FQGNSA. V was trimmed by 3 bases and J by 8 bases, leaving 13 bases between them. The CDR3 here is CASSLEGIREKLFF. The CDR3 nucleotides are TGTGCCAGCAGCTTGGAGGGGATTCGGGAAAAACTGTTTTTT.

This clonotype appeared many times. Here the CDR3 DNA reads TGTGCCAGCAGCTTTGGGGCAGAGTATGGCTACACCTTC. As protein: CASSFGAEYGYTF. This chain joins TRBV7-2 and TRBJ1-2, with D possibly matching TRBD1 (5 bases). This CDR3 region has 13 residues. Deletions cut 3 bases from V and 5 bases from J, with 10 bases between. Germline CDR1 SGHTA, CDR2 FQGNSA. The complete variable domain, with remaining parts taken from reference TRBV7-2 and TRBJ1-2, reads GAGVSQSPSNKVTEKGKDVELRCDPISGHTALYWYRQSLGQGLEFLIYFQGNSAPDKSGLPSDRFSAERTGGSVSTLTIQRTQQEDSAVYLCASSFGAEYGYTFGSGTRLTVV.

The chain combines TRBV6-5 with TRBJ2-6; 7 bases fit TRBD1. V shed 2 bases and J 0 bases; nucleotides not matched to a gene: 10. Germline values: CDR1 MNHEY, CDR2 SVGAGI. The CDR3 has 19 amino acids. The CDR3 coding sequence is TGTGCCAGCAGTTACGTCTTACCGGGACAGAGCTCTGGGGCCAACGTCCTGACTTTC. As protein: CASSYVLPGQSSGANVLTF.

The gene calls are TRBV19 and TRBJ1-6, with D possibly TRBD1 on 5 matching bases. This CDR3 spans 13 amino acids. V lost 4 bases and J 6 bases, leaving 7 bases between the germline ends. Germline V lookup: CDR1 LNHDA, CDR2 SQIVND (reference sequence). CDR3 coding DNA: TGTGCCAGTAGTACCGGGGGTAATTCACCCCTCCACTTT. This sequence encodes CASSTGGNSPLHF.

This chain links TRBV7-9 with TRBJ1-6; D ambiguous. The V gene's germline CDR1 is SEHNR and CDR2 FQNEAQ (reference sequence). The V end was cut by 2 bases, the J end by 11 bases, with 13 bases between. The CDR3 loop spans 14 amino acids. The CDR3 DNA reads as TGTGCCAGCAGCTTACCGTGGGGATTGGCACCCCTCCACTTT. This gives the protein CASSLPWGLAPLHF.

This clonotype showed up many times. V is TRBV11-2 and J is TRBJ1-1; 9 bases align to TRBD1. Trimming at V came to 5 bases and at J to 5 bases, leaving 9 bases not matched to a gene. The CDR3 sequence is 15 residues long. Germline loops: CDR1 SGHAT, CDR2 FQNNGV. The CDR3, as DNA: TGTGCCAGCAGCCCCCTCGACAGGGGGGTGACTGAAGCTTTCTTT. This encodes CASSPLDRGVTEAFF.

The gene calls are TRBV10-3 and TRBJ2-7; TRBD2 is a possible D gene (5 bases). V lost 2 bases to trimming and J lost 2 bases, with 7 bases between them. The CDR3 extends over 13 amino acids. Germline CDR1 is ENHRY and CDR2 is SYGVKD. CDR3 nucleotides: TGTGCCATCAGTGAGGGGGAGACCTACGAGCAGTACTTC. Protein sequence: CAISEGETYEQYF.

This clonotype came up many times. The V call is TRBV7-9, the J call TRBJ2-5; D gene ambiguous. Germline CDR1 reads SEHNR; CDR2 reads FQNEAQ (reference sequence). This CDR3 has 14 amino acids. Between the trimmed V and J ends, which lost 0 bases and 5 bases, there was a span of 10 bases. CDR3 nucleotide sequence: TGTGCCAGCAGCTTAGCGCTAGGTTCGGAGACCCAGTACTTC. It yields the protein CASSLALGSETQYF. The complete variable domain, with remaining parts taken from reference TRBV7-9 and TRBJ2-5, reads DTGVSQNPRHKITKRGQNVTFRCDPISEHNRLYWYRQTLGQGPEFLTYFQNEAQLEKSRLLSDRFSAERPKGSFSTLEIQRTEQGDSAMYLCASSLALGSETQYFGPGTRLLVL.

This rearrangement joins TRBV7-9 to TRBJ1-2; 7 positions agree with TRBD1. V shed 1 base and J 6 bases; nucleotides not matched to a gene: 5. Germline V lookup: CDR1 SEHNR, CDR2 FQNEAQ (reference sequence). The CDR3 runs to 14 residues. CDR3 DNA sequence: TGTGCCAGCAGCTTAGGGGCAGGGGGGCATGGCTACACCTTC. It is translated as CASSLGAGGHGYTF. The complete variable domain, with remaining parts taken from reference TRBV7-9 and TRBJ1-2, reads DTGVSQNPRHKITKRGQNVTFRCDPISEHNRLYWYRQTLGQGPEFLTYFQNEAQLEKSRLLSDRFSAERPKGSFSTLEIQRTEQGDSAMYLCASSLGAGGHGYTFGSGTRLTVV.

V usage is TRBV2 and J usage is TRBJ2-2; 7 bases agree with TRBD1. This CDR3 has 17 amino acids. J gave up 0 bases and V 5 bases, and 9 bases lay outside the gene matches. Germline V gene data show CDR1 as SNHLY and CDR2 as FYNNEI. The CDR3 sequence is CASSSTQGVANTGELFF. CDR3 in DNA: TGTGCCAGCAGTTCCACGCAGGGGGTCGCGAACACCGGGGAGCTGTTTTTT.

J is TRBJ2-7 and V is TRBV20-1, with D possibly TRBD2 on 6 matching bases. The ends were cut back, 0 bases at V and 6 bases at J, with 12 bases in the middle. The CDR3 sequence is 13 residues long. Germline-derived CDR1 and CDR2 are DFQATT and SNEGSKA (reference sequence). In DNA form, the CDR3 reads TGCAGTGCTAGAGATCTAGGCGGGACCGAGCAGTACTTC. It encodes CSARDLGGTEQYF.

V and J are TRBV7-9 and TRBJ2-7; TRBD2 matches 11 bases. The CDR3 sequence is 18 residues long. Germline CDR1 and CDR2: SEHNR and FQNEAQ (reference sequence). Trimming took 6 bases from V and 0 from J; bases not matched to a gene: 13. CDR3 residues: CASRSERLAGTSSYEQYF. The CDR3 DNA reads as TGTGCCAGCAGGTCGGAGCGACTAGCGGGGACTAGCTCCTACGAGCAGTACTTC.

This clonotype has a handful of counts. The rearrangement links TRBV20-1 to TRBJ1-3; D unclear. Per germline, CDR1 DFQATT and CDR2 SNEGSKA (reference sequence). The V gene lost 0 bases and the J gene lost 0 bases, with 6 bases spanning the gap. The CDR3 runs 14 residues. The CDR3 DNA reads TGCAGTGCTAGAGATAGTAGCTCTGGAAACACCATATATTTT. This sequence encodes CSARDSSSGNTIYF.

This clonotype was seen ten or more times. This chain connects TRBV19 to TRBJ1-5; a possible D gene is TRBD1 (6 bases). CDR1 and CDR2 (germline): LNHDA, SQIVND (reference sequence). CDR3 length: 16 amino acids. V was clipped by 5 bases and J by 3 bases, with 17 bases between them. In nucleotides, the CDR3 is TGTGCCAGTAGTTCCGTCCCGGACAGACTCAATCAGCCCCAGCATTTT. This sequence encodes CASSSVPDRLNQPQHF.

This clonotype was observed many times. The chain uses TRBV10-3 and TRBJ2-2, with 10 bases fitting TRBD1. The CDR3 runs to 16 residues. From germline, CDR1 is ENHRY and CDR2 SYGVKD. V shed 7 bases, J shed 3 bases, and the junction held 8 bases outside the gene matches. This chain's CDR3 is CAIKIGQGDYTGELFF. The CDR3 nucleotides are TGTGCCATCAAGATAGGACAGGGGGATTACACCGGGGAGCTGTTTTTT.

About this clonotype itself: Just one base apart from a much larger clone, this may be a read error. This rearrangement joins TRBV20-1 to TRBJ2-7, with TRBD1 matching 7 bases. Germline V gene sequence: CDR1 DFQATT, CDR2 SNEGSKA (reference sequence). The CDR3 has 14 residues. CDR3 DNA sequence: TGCAGTGCTAGCACAGGGGCCCCAGGTTACGAGCAGCACTTC. This gives the protein CSASTGAPGYEQHF.